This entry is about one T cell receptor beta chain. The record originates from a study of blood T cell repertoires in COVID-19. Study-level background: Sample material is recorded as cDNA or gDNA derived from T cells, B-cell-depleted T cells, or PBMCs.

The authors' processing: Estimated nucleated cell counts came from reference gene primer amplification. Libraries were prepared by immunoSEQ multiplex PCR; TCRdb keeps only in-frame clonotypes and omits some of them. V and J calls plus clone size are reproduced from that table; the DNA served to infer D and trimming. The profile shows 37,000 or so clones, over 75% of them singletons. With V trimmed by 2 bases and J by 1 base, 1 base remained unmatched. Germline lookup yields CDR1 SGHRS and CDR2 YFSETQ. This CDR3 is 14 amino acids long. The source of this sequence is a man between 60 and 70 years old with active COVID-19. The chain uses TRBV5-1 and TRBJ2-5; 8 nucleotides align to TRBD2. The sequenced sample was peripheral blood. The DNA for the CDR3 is TGCGCCAGCAGCTTTAGCGGGGTCCAAGAGACCCAGTACTTC. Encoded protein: CASSFSGVQETQYF.